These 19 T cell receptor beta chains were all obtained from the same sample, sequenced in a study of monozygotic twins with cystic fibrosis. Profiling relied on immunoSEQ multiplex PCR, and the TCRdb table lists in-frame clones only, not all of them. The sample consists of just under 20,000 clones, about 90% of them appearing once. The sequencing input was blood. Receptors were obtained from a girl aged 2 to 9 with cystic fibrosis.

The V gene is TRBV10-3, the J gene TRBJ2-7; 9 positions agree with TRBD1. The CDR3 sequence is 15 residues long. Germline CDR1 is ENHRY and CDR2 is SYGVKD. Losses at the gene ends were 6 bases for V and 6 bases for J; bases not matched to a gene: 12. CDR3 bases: TGTGCCATCAGCCAACGGGGGGACAGGGTCGGCGAGCAGTACTTC. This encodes CAISQRGDRVGEQYF.

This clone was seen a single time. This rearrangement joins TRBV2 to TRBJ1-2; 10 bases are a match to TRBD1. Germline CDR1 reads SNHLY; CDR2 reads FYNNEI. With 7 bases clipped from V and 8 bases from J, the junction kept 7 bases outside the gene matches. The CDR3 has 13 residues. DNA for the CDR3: TGTGCCAGCAAAGGGACAGGGGACTTGGGCTACACCTTC. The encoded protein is CASKGTGDLGYTF.

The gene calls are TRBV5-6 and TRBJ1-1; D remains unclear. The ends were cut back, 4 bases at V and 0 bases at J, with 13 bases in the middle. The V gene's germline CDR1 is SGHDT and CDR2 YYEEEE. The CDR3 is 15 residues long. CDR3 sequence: CASSQIRGLNTEAFF. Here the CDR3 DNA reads TGTGCCAGCAGCCAGATCAGAGGGTTGAACACTGAAGCTTTCTTT. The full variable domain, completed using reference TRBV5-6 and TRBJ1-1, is DAGVTQSPTHLIKTRGQQVTLRCSPKSGHDTVSWYQQALGQGPQFIFQYYEEEERQRGNFPDRFSGHQFPNYSSELNVNALLLGDSALYLCASSQIRGLNTEAFFGQGTRLTVV.

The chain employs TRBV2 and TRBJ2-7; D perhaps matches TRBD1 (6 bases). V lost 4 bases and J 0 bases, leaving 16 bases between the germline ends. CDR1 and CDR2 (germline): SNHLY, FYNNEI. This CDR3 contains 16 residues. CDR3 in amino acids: CASSVRGTHLSYEQYF. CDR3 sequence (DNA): TGTGCCAGCAGTGTAAGGGGGACACACCTCTCCTACGAGCAGTACTTC.

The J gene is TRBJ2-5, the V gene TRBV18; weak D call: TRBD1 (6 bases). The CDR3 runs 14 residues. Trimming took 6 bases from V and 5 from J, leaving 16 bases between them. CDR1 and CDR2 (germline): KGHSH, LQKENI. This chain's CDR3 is CASSPAGVGETQYF. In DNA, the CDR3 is TGTGCCAGCTCGCCCGCAGGGGTCGGGGAGACCCAGTACTTC.

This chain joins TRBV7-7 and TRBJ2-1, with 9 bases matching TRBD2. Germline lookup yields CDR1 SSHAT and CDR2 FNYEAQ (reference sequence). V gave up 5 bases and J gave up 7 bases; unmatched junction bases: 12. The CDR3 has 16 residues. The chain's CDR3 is CASSQRGLAHENEQFF. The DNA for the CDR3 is TGTGCCAGCAGCCAAAGGGGACTAGCCCATGAAAATGAGCAGTTCTTC.

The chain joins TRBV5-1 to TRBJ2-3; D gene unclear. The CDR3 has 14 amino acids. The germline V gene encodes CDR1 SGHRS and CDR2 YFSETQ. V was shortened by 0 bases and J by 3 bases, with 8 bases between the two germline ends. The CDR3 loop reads CASSLGHATDTQYF. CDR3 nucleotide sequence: TGCGCCAGCAGCTTGGGTCACGCTACAGATACGCAGTATTTT. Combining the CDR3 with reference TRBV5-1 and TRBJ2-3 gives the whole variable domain KAGVTQTPRYLIKTRGQQVTLSCSPISGHRSVSWYQQTPGQGLQFLFEYFSETQRNKGNFPGRFSGRQFSNSRSEMNVSTLELGDSALYLCASSLGHATDTQYFGPGTRLTVL.

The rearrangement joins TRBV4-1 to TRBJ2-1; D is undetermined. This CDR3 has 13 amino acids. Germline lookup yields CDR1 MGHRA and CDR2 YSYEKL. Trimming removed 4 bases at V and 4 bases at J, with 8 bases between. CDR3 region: CASSPRSYNEQFF. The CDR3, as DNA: TGCGCCAGCAGCCCCAGATCTTACAATGAGCAGTTCTTC.

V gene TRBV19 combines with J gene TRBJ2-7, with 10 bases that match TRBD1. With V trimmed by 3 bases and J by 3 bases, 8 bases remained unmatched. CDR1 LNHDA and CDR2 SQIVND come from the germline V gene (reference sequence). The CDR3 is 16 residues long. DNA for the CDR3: TGTGCCAGTAGTATTGGAGGGACAGGGGCCGTCTACGAGCAGTACTTC. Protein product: CASSIGGTGAVYEQYF.

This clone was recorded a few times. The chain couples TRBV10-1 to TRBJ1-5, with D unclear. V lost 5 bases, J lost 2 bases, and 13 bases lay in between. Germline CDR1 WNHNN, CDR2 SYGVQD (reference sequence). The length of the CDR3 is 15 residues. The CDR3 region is CASSRGKRGNQPQHF. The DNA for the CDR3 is TGCGCCAGCAGTAGAGGGAAGAGGGGCAATCAGCCCCAGCATTTT.

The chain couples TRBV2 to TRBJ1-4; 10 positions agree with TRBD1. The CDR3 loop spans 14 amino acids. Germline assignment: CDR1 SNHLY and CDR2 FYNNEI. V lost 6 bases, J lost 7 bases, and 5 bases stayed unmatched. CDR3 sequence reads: CASSGWTGGEKLFF. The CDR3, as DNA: TGTGCCAGCAGCGGATGGACAGGGGGTGAAAAACTGTTTTTT.

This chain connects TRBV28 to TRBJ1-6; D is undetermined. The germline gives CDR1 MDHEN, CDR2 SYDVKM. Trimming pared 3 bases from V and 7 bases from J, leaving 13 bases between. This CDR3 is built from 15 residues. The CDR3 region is CASSFLTAANSPLHF. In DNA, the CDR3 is TGTGCCAGCAGTTTTTTAACAGCGGCCAATTCACCCCTCCACTTT.

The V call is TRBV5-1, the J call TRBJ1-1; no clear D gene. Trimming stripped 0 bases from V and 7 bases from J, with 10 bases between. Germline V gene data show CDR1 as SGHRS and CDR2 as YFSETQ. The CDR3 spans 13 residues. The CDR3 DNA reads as TGCGCCAGCAGCTTGGGCGAACTAAGTGAAGCTTTCTTT. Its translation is CASSLGELSEAFF.

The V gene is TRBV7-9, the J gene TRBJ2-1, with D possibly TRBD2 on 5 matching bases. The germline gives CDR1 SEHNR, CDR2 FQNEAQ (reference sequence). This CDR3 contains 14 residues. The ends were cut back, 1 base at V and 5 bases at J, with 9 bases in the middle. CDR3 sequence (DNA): TGTGCCAGCAGCTTAGGGACTGCTAACAATGAGCAGTTCTTC. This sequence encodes CASSLGTANNEQFF.

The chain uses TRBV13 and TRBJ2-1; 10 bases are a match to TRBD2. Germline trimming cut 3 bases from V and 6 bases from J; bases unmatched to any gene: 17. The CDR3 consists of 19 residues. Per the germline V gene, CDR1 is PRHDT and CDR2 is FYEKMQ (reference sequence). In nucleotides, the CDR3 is TGTGCCAGCAGCTTGCCGAGCGGGAGGGCCGAATTTGGGGGCAATGAGCAGTTCTTC. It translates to CASSLPSGRAEFGGNEQFF.

The DNA for the CDR3 is TGTGCCAGCAGTCGGGACAGTCAAGAGACCCAGTACTTC. It is translated as CASSRDSQETQYF. The chain links TRBV6-6 to TRBJ2-5; 7 bases line up with TRBD1. The CDR3 contains 13 residues. The germline gives CDR1 MNHNY, CDR2 SVGAGI (reference sequence). The V segment lost 5 bases and the J segment 2 bases; nucleotides outside the gene matches: 2.

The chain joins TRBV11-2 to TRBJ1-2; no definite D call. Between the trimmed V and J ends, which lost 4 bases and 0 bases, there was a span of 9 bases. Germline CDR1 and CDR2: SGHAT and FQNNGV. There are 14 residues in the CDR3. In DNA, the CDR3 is TGTGCCAGCAGCTCCGTAGGCGCTAACTATGGCTACACCTTC. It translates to CASSSVGANYGYTF.

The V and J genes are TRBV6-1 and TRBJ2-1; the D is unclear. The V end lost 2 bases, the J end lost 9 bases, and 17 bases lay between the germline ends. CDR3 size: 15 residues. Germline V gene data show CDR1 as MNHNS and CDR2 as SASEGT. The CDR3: CASSEIRSRGGEQFF. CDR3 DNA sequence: TGTGCCAGCAGTGAAATACGGTCTAGAGGTGGTGAGCAGTTCTTC.

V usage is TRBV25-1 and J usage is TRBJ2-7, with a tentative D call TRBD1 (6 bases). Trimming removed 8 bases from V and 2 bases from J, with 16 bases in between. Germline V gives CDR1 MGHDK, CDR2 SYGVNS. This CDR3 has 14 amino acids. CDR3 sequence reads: CASARDQGTYEQYF. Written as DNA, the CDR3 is TGTGCCAGCGCCCGGGATCAGGGGACCTACGAGCAGTACTTC.